The 24 T cell receptor beta chains below all came from one sample that was sequenced in a study of identical twins. One entry per CDR3 protein results from TCRdb running MiXCR on the 5' RACE reads. There are 470,000 or so distinct CDR3 sequences in the sample; about 24% occur only once, and about 2.7% lies in the top ten. The same specimen was also included in a second study, on T cells expressing NK-cell markers.

Sequenced input: CD4+ T cells sorted from blood. Source of these receptors: a woman under 30 in good health.

The chain employs TRBV7-9 and TRBJ2-1; D is undetermined. The CDR3 runs to 13 residues. Germline CDR1 SEHNR, CDR2 FQNEAQ (reference sequence). Trimming shortened V by 5 bases and J by 6 bases, and 11 bases separated the two germline ends. CDR3 amino acids: CASSLVPSNEQFF. The CDR3 DNA follows: TGTGCCAGCAGCCTGGTTCCCTCCAATGAGCAGTTCTTC.

The chain is built from TRBV12-3 or TRBV12-4 and TRBJ2-1, with D perhaps matching TRBD2 (5 bases). Deletions cut 4 bases from V and 12 bases from J, with 13 bases between. CDR3 size: 12 residues. CDR3 sequence: CASSSSGIGQFF. CDR3 DNA sequence: TGTGCCAGCAGTTCCAGCGGAATCGGGCAGTTCTTC.

The chain employs TRBV20-1 and TRBJ2-7, with no clear D. The CDR3 runs 12 residues. CDR1 and CDR2 from the germline V gene are DFQATT and SNEGSKA (reference sequence). Trimming stripped 7 bases from V and 2 bases from J, with 12 bases between. The CDR3 bases are TGCAGTGTTACCGGGTCCGCCTACGAGCAGTACTTC. This translates into CSVTGSAYEQYF.

This clonotype has a handful of counts. The chain links TRBV5-1 to TRBJ2-1; the match to TRBD1 covers 9 bases. This CDR3 comprises 16 residues. Germline loops: CDR1 SGHRS, CDR2 YFSETQ. V gave up 4 bases and J gave up 7 bases; unmatched junction bases: 12. The CDR3 nucleotides read TGCGCCAGCAGCGTGGGTGACAGGGGGAGAGTTAATGAGCAGTTCTTC. It encodes CASSVGDRGRVNEQFF.

This clonotype has just a few counts. V usage is TRBV6-1 and J usage is TRBJ2-7; 15 bases fit TRBD2. CDR1 is MNHNS and CDR2 is SASEGT in the germline V gene. With V trimmed by 5 bases and J by 6 bases, 14 bases remained unmatched. The CDR3 covers 18 residues. Here the CDR3 reads CASSPSRTSGRASVEQYF. The CDR3 region has the DNA TGTGCCAGCAGTCCCTCTCGGACTAGCGGGAGGGCCTCGGTCGAGCAGTACTTC.

The chain combines TRBV5-1 with TRBJ2-5; 10 bases are a match to TRBD2. The germline CDR1 and CDR2 sequences are SGHRS and YFSETQ. CDR3 size: 17 residues. V dropped 7 bases and J dropped 2; count of bases not matched to a gene: 14. CDR3 region: CASAEGLLAGRQETQYF. CDR3 nucleotides: TGCGCCAGCGCCGAGGGCTTACTAGCGGGACGTCAAGAGACCCAGTACTTC.

This clonotype was counted ten times or more. V gene TRBV25-1 combines with J gene TRBJ1-6; D is ambiguous. The germline V and J ends were trimmed by 7 bases and 8 bases, with 15 bases remaining between them. The CDR3 length is 14 residues. CDR1 and CDR2 (germline): MGHDK, SYGVNS. CDR3 in amino acids: CASKRSVSDSPLHF. As DNA, the CDR3 is TGTGCCAGCAAGAGGTCCGTCTCGGATTCACCCCTCCACTTT.

V gene TRBV5-1 combines with J gene TRBJ2-3, with D perhaps given as TRBD1 or TRBD2 (5 bases each). Between the trimmed V and J ends, which lost 0 bases and 2 bases, there was a span of 13 bases. The V gene's germline CDR1 is SGHRS and CDR2 YFSETQ. The CDR3 covers 16 residues. The CDR3 DNA is TGCGCCAGCAGCTTGGTGGGCAGGGAGCTCACAGATACGCAGTATTTT. Translation gives CASSLVGRELTDTQYF.

This clonotype came up a few times. The V call is TRBV7-2, the J call TRBJ2-3; D remains unclear. Germline V gene data show CDR1 as SGHTA and CDR2 as FQGNSA. V gave up 5 bases and J gave up 2 bases, with 8 bases separating them. The CDR3 consists of 13 residues. The CDR3 protein is CASSRLYTDTQYF. The CDR3, as DNA: TGTGCCAGCAGCAGACTCTACACAGATACGCAGTATTTT.

This clonotype was counted only a few times. The V call is TRBV20-1, the J call TRBJ2-7, with D maybe TRBD1 (5 bases). Trimming removed 5 bases from V and 3 bases from J, with 8 bases in between. The CDR3 covers 11 residues. Germline CDR1 reads DFQATT; CDR2 reads SNEGSKA (reference sequence). DNA of the CDR3: TGCAGTGCTTCCGACAGCTACGAGCAGTACTTC. Translation gives CSASDSYEQYF.

The rearrangement joins TRBV10-1 to TRBJ2-7; the D is unclear. V dropped 11 bases and J dropped 1 base, with 12 bases sitting between them. The CDR3 loop spans 12 amino acids. CDR1 and CDR2 (germline): WNHNN, SYGVQD (reference sequence). CDR3 sequence (DNA): TGCGCCGGATTCGGGCCTTCCTACGAGCAGTACTTC. Protein sequence: CAGFGPSYEQYF.

This clonotype was counted a few times. J is TRBJ1-2 and V is TRBV12-3 or TRBV12-4; no firm D call. CDR3 size: 13 residues. The ends were cut back, 6 bases at V and 6 bases at J, with 14 bases in the middle. The CDR3 nucleotides are TGTGCCAGCAGATCGACGTCCACAAATGGCTACACCTTC. Translating it yields CASRSTSTNGYTF.

This clonotype was observed a few times. The chain uses TRBV7-3 and TRBJ2-1; perhaps TRBD2 as D (6 bases). Germline V gene data show CDR1 as SGHTA and CDR2 as FQGTGA. Trimming removed 5 bases from V and 4 bases from J, with 12 bases in between. This CDR3 has 14 residues. The chain's CDR3 is CASSPGGWYNEQFF. Written as DNA, the CDR3 is TGTGCCAGCAGCCCCGGGGGATGGTACAATGAGCAGTTCTTC.

This clonotype was picked up a small number of times. This chain uses TRBV20-1 with TRBJ1-5; D call uncertain. Germline-derived CDR1 and CDR2 are DFQATT and SNEGSKA (reference sequence). The CDR3 extends over 12 amino acids. V lost 2 bases and J lost 3, with 5 bases in between. In DNA form, the CDR3 reads TGCAGTGCTAGAACTCTCAATCAGCCCCAGCATTTT. Amino acid sequence: CSARTLNQPQHF.

The V gene is TRBV4-2, the J gene TRBJ2-7, with TRBD1 matching over 8 bases. Germline V gene data show CDR1 as LGHNA and CDR2 as YNFKEQ. With 4 bases clipped from V and 2 bases from J, the junction kept 13 bases outside the gene matches. The CDR3 covers 17 residues. The CDR3 region is CASSPLVGQGQPYEQYF. DNA of the CDR3: TGTGCCAGCAGCCCACTTGTCGGACAGGGACAGCCCTACGAGCAGTACTTC.

The V call is TRBV20-1, the J call TRBJ2-3; 8 bases agree with TRBD2. This CDR3 comprises 12 residues. Germline assignment: CDR1 DFQATT and CDR2 SNEGSKA (reference sequence). V lost 7 bases and J lost 3; bases outside the gene matches: 3. The CDR3 is CSGSGGTDTQYF. CDR3 bases: TGCAGTGGCAGCGGGGGTACAGATACGCAGTATTTT.

The chain combines TRBV5-1 with TRBJ2-3; D is perhaps TRBD1 or TRBD2 (6 bases each). This CDR3 contains 12 residues. Germline loops: CDR1 SGHRS, CDR2 YFSETQ. Trimming cost V 6 bases and J 9 bases, with 14 bases left between them. CDR3 sequence reads: CASTQQGGTQYF. The CDR3 DNA follows: TGCGCCAGCACCCAACAGGGAGGAACGCAGTATTTT.

V usage is TRBV20-1 and J usage is TRBJ2-5, with D perhaps matching TRBD1 or TRBD2 (5 bases each). CDR1 and CDR2 from the germline V gene are DFQATT and SNEGSKA (reference sequence). Trimming cost V 6 bases and J 1 base, with 12 bases left between them. CDR3 size: 13 residues. The CDR3 bases are TGCAGTGCCAAGGGACGGTCCCAAGAGACCCAGTACTTC. Translation gives CSAKGRSQETQYF.

This clonotype has only a few counts. The chain joins TRBV5-1 to TRBJ2-3; D is possibly TRBD2 (6 bases). The CDR3 has 16 residues. Germline lookup yields CDR1 SGHRS and CDR2 YFSETQ. Trimming pared 5 bases from V and 0 bases from J, leaving 16 bases between. CDR3 region: CASSTIGGVSTDTQYF. CDR3 nucleotide sequence: TGCGCCAGCAGTACGATCGGCGGGGTTAGCACAGATACGCAGTATTTT.

The J gene is TRBJ2-3, the V gene TRBV18; 7 bases fit TRBD1. Germline V lookup: CDR1 KGHSH, CDR2 LQKENI. The CDR3 extends over 15 amino acids. Trimming cost V 5 bases and J 1 base; bases outside gene matches: 6. The CDR3 DNA sequence: TGTGCCAGCTCAGCAACGGGACAGCGCACAGATACGCAGTATTTT. The encoded protein is CASSATGQRTDTQYF.

This clonotype was seen more than once but under ten times. This rearrangement joins TRBV18 to TRBJ2-1, with D maybe TRBD1 (6 bases). CDR1 and CDR2 (germline): KGHSH, LQKENI. The CDR3 length is 16 residues. V was trimmed by 5 bases and J by 7 bases, leaving 21 bases between them. CDR3 in DNA: TGTGCCAGCTCAGTATACAGGGATGGGGGAATAAATGAGCAGTTCTTC. Protein: CASSVYRDGGINEQFF.

The chain links TRBV14 to TRBJ2-6, with D perhaps TRBD1 or TRBD2 (6 bases each). The CDR3 has 16 residues. CDR1 is SGHDN, CDR2 FVKESK, per germline. V was shortened by 2 bases and J by 4 bases, with 12 bases between the two germline ends. The CDR3 region has the DNA TGTGCCAGCAGCCAACTTGGGGGGCCCGGGGCCAACGTCCTGACTTTC. Translation: CASSQLGGPGANVLTF.

This clonotype was seen a few times. The J gene is TRBJ1-1, the V gene TRBV6-2 or TRBV6-3; 7 bases are a match to TRBD1. CDR1 is MNHEY, CDR2 SVGEGT, per germline. With V trimmed by 2 bases and J by 5 bases, 5 bases remained unmatched. The CDR3 has 14 amino acids. This CDR3 is CASSYTLQGTEAFF. For the CDR3, the DNA is TGTGCCAGCAGTTACACCCTACAGGGGACTGAAGCTTTCTTT.

The chain couples TRBV5-5 to TRBJ2-2, with D maybe TRBD1 (6 bases). The germline V gene encodes CDR1 SGHKS and CDR2 YYEKEE (reference sequence). CDR3 length: 15 amino acids. V gave up 6 bases and J gave up 2 bases, with 14 bases separating them. CDR3 amino acids: CASIPDRSNTGELFF. CDR3 sequence (DNA): TGTGCCAGCATCCCTGACAGGAGTAACACCGGGGAGCTGTTTTTT.